Below, one TCR beta chain is given with its context. Generated by immunoSEQ multiplex PCR, the TCRdb table keeps only in-frame clones and is missing some. The sample consists of fewer than 110,000 clones, more than 80% of them appearing once. The CDR3 has 12 amino acids. The record originates from a study of blood T cell repertoires in COVID-19. The J gene is TRBJ2-4, the V gene TRBV21-1; whether TRBD1, the table's D call, matches the DNA was not checked. TRBV21-1 is described as a pseudogene. The clonotype originates from an older woman with acute or convalescent COVID-19. The sequenced sample consisted of peripheral blood. The CDR3 bases are TGTGCCAGCAGCAAGGGGCAGAACATTCAGTACTTC. This codes for CASSKGQNIQYF.